Below are 27 T cell receptor beta chains sequenced from a single sample in a study of cytomegalovirus exposure and HLA in healthy donors. 13 Jbeta primers and 60 Vbeta primers were used for the PCR. Data came from immunoSEQ multiplex PCR; TCRdb stores just in-frame clones and leaves some out. The table has approximately 130,000 clones, around 76% seen once; the top ten hold approximately 1.7%. The sequencing sample was made of PBMCs. The receptor source for this set is a woman aged 50 to 60 in good health and CMV-seronegative.

The chain joins TRBV11-2 to TRBJ1-5, with TRBD1 matching over 7 bases. V shed 5 bases, J shed 6 bases, and the junction held 7 bases outside the gene matches. The CDR3 is made up of 14 amino acids. Germline loops: CDR1 SGHAT, CDR2 FQNNGV. CDR3 amino acids: CASSRHRGSQPQHF. Written as DNA, the CDR3 is TGTGCCAGCAGCCGTCACAGGGGTTCTCAGCCCCAGCATTTT.

V gene TRBV21-1 combines with J gene TRBJ2-7; the table calls TRBD2, which could not be checked here. TRBV21-1 is a listed pseudogene. The CDR3 sequence is 16 residues long. CDR3 sequence reads: CASSPRTSGHSYEQYV. Here the CDR3 DNA reads TGTGCCAGCAGCCCGCGAACTAGCGGGCACTCCTACGAGCAGTACGTC.

This clone turned up a few times. This chain joins TRBV9 and TRBJ2-2; D unresolved. The CDR3 loop spans 14 amino acids. Germline CDR1 SGDLS, CDR2 YYNGEE. V lost 4 bases and J 3 bases, leaving 10 bases between the germline ends. The CDR3 spells CASSPQADTGELFF. CDR3 DNA sequence: TGTGCCAGCAGCCCGCAAGCCGACACCGGGGAGCTGTTTTTT.

V usage is TRBV6-1 and J usage is TRBJ2-7, with 10 nucleotides matching TRBD1. The V and J ends lost 3 bases and 2 bases, in that order; junction bases with no gene match: 10. Per the germline V gene, CDR1 is MNHNS and CDR2 is SASEGT. The CDR3 spans 17 residues. The CDR3 nucleotides are TGTGCCAGCAGTGACCCGGGACAGGGGTTTTTCACCTACGAGCAGTACGTC. Translated: CASSDPGQGFFTYEQYV.

The gene calls are TRBV7-2 and TRBJ2-5; TRBD2 aligns across 14 bases. There are 16 residues in the CDR3. V trimming: 5 bases; J trimming: 4 bases; junction bases outside the gene matches: 6. Germline V gene data show CDR1 as SGHTA and CDR2 as FQGNSA. CDR3 in amino acids: CASSEGLAGGRETQYF. The CDR3 nucleotides are TGTGCCAGCAGCGAAGGACTAGCGGGAGGCCGAGAGACCCAGTACTTC.

The chain employs TRBV5-1 and TRBJ2-7; D ambiguous. CDR1 is SGHRS and CDR2 is YFSETQ in the germline V gene. V was trimmed by 0 bases and J by 2 bases, leaving 6 bases between them. The CDR3 spans 13 residues. CDR3 amino acids: CASSLDFTYEQYF. The DNA of the CDR3 is TGCGCCAGCAGCTTGGACTTTACCTACGAGCAGTACTTC.

The rearrangement uses TRBV10-3 and TRBJ2-7; maybe TRBD2 (6 bases). V was shortened by 6 bases and J by 5 bases, with 17 bases between the two germline ends. This CDR3 is built from 14 residues. Germline CDR1 reads ENHRY; CDR2 reads SYGVKD. CDR3 DNA: TGTGCCATCAGAGTTCAACGGGAGACCCACGAGCAGTACGTC. Translated: CAIRVQRETHEQYV.

V is TRBV6-5 and J is TRBJ2-5; possible D gene TRBD2, 5 bases. Trimming shortened V by 0 bases and J by 5 bases, and 10 bases separated the two germline ends. Germline-derived CDR1 and CDR2 are MNHEY and SVGAGI. The CDR3 runs to 14 residues. The DNA for the CDR3 is TGTGCCAGCAGTTACTCTGGAGGACGGGAGACCCAGTACTTC. Translated: CASSYSGGRETQYF.

This clone turned up a few times. V usage is TRBV19 and J usage is TRBJ1-5; 8 nucleotides agree with TRBD1. Per the germline V gene, CDR1 is LNHDA and CDR2 is SQIVND (reference sequence). The CDR3 runs to 14 residues. V shed 5 bases, J shed 3 bases, and the junction held 3 bases outside the gene matches. The CDR3 loop is CASSQGAVNQPQHF. CDR3 nucleotide sequence: TGTGCCAGTAGTCAGGGGGCGGTCAATCAGCCCCAGCATTTT. Supplemented by reference TRBV19 and TRBJ1-5, the full variable domain reads DGGITQSPKYLFRKEGQNVTLSCEQNLNHDAMYWYRQDPGQGLRLIYYSQIVNDFQKGDIAEGYSVSREKKESFPLTVTSAQKNPTAFYLCASSQGAVNQPQHFGDGTRLSIL.

The chain carries TRBV19 and TRBJ1-5; D remains unclear. The CDR3 is made up of 12 amino acids. CDR1 is LNHDA, CDR2 SQIVND, per germline (reference sequence). The ends were cut back, 6 bases at V and 9 bases at J, with 12 bases in the middle. CDR3 amino acids: CASRSAAAPQHF. CDR3 bases: TGTGCCAGTAGATCCGCAGCGGCGCCCCAGCATTTT.

Only a few counts were recorded for this clone. The V and J genes are TRBV15 and TRBJ1-2; D gene unclear. Deletions cut 0 bases from V and 4 bases from J, with 6 bases between. Germline CDR1 reads LNHNV; CDR2 reads YYDKDF (reference sequence). The CDR3 has 13 amino acids. This CDR3 reads CATSRENGYGYTF. The CDR3 nucleotides read TGTGCCACCAGCAGAGAGAACGGCTATGGCTACACCTTC.

In its sample, this clone was seen a few times. J is TRBJ2-3 and V is TRBV29-1; D is possibly TRBD1 (6 bases). CDR1 is SQVTM, CDR2 ANQGSEA, per germline. Deletions cut 4 bases from V and 2 bases from J, with 13 bases between. The CDR3 covers 14 residues. The CDR3 nucleotides read TGCAGCGTTGCCCTGACAGGCCTCACAGATACGCAGTATTTT. This sequence encodes CSVALTGLTDTQYF.

This chain joins TRBV7-9 and TRBJ2-5; no clear D. Germline V gene sequence: CDR1 SEHNR, CDR2 FQNEAQ (reference sequence). CDR3 length: 13 residues. V lost 1 base and J lost 1, with 4 bases in between. The CDR3 DNA reads as TGTGCCAGCAGCTTAGGGGCCCAAGAGACCCAGTACTTC. Its protein is CASSLGAQETQYF.

In regard to this clone: A read error may account for a junction end that differs from germline. The chain couples TRBV2 to TRBJ2-1; possible D gene TRBD2, 5 bases. Germline assignment: CDR1 SNHLY and CDR2 FYNNEI. CDR3 size: 15 residues. The CDR3 region is CASGDGGASNNEQFF. The CDR3 DNA reads TGTGCCAGCGGTGATGGAGGCGCTTCTAACAATGAGCAGTTCTTC.

The CDR3 DNA reads as TGCGCCAGCAGCCACCCCGGACTAAACCACAATGAGCAGTTCTTC. Translated: CASSHPGLNHNEQFF. The V call is TRBV4-1, the J call TRBJ2-1, with D possibly TRBD2 on 6 matching bases. This CDR3 comprises 15 residues. The germline gives CDR1 MGHRA, CDR2 YSYEKL. Trimming left V 3 bases short and J 5 bases short, with 14 bases between.

J is TRBJ2-7 and V is TRBV7-2; TRBD2 matches 9 bases. The CDR3 contains 17 residues. The junction had 15 bases not matched to a gene; V was cut back by 3 bases and J by 6 bases. Looked up from germline, CDR1 is SGHTA and CDR2 is FQGNSA. In DNA, the CDR3 is TGTGCCAGCAGCTTGGGGGGGCTAGCGGGAATGGGCGGCGAGCAGTACTTC. As protein: CASSLGGLAGMGGEQYF.

This clone was seen more than once but under ten times. The CDR3 DNA sequence: TGTGCCAGCAGTGAACAGAATAACTATGGCTACACCTTC. It is translated as CASSEQNNYGYTF. The chain employs TRBV2 and TRBJ1-2; D gene ambiguous. The germline gives CDR1 SNHLY, CDR2 FYNNEI. The ends were cut back, 2 bases at V and 1 base at J, with 5 bases in the middle. The CDR3 sequence is 13 residues long.

In this sample, this clone turned up once. V is TRBV5-1 and J is TRBJ2-1; 8 nucleotides agree with TRBD2. The V gene end was trimmed by 7 bases and the J gene end by 0 bases; junction bases not matched to a gene: 6. Germline V gene sequence: CDR1 SGHRS, CDR2 YFSETQ. This CDR3 has 15 amino acids. The CDR3 DNA sequence: TGCGCCAGCCGAATAGCGGGGAGCTCCTACAATGAGCAGTTCTTC. Amino acids: CASRIAGSSYNEQFF.

This chain connects TRBV9 to TRBJ1-2; maybe TRBD1 (6 bases). Trimming stripped 3 bases from V and 4 bases from J, with 19 bases between. The CDR3 loop spans 16 amino acids. CDR1 is SGDLS, CDR2 YYNGEE, per germline. CDR3 in amino acids: CASSGTNNQGTYGYTF. The CDR3 DNA is TGTGCCAGCAGCGGAACCAATAACCAGGGGACCTATGGCTACACCTTC.

The V gene is TRBV4-2, the J gene TRBJ2-5; D is undetermined. CDR1 and CDR2 from the germline V gene are LGHNA and YNFKEQ. Deletions cut 1 base from V and 1 base from J, with 13 bases between. There are 16 residues in the CDR3. CDR3 protein: CASSQGVAAVQETQYF. The DNA for the CDR3 is TGTGCCAGCAGCCAAGGTGTAGCAGCTGTCCAAGAGACCCAGTACTTC.

The chain is built from TRBV28 and TRBJ1-5; TRBD1 might be the D (6 bases). Germline lookup yields CDR1 MDHEN and CDR2 SYDVKM. There are 18 residues in the CDR3. Trimming cost V 6 bases and J 7 bases, with 28 bases left between them. CDR3 DNA: TGTGCCAGCAGGGAGACGCCAACCATACAGGGTCGAGGACAGCCCCAGCATTTT. It is translated as CASRETPTIQGRGQPQHF.

The gene calls are TRBV6-1 and TRBJ1-5; 9 bases map to TRBD1. Germline CDR1 MNHNS, CDR2 SASEGT. J gave up 4 bases and V 7 bases, and 5 bases lay outside the gene matches. The CDR3 loop spans 14 amino acids. CDR3 nucleotide sequence: TGTGCCAGCAAGATAGGACAGGGGAATCAGCCCCAGCATTTT. Encoded protein: CASKIGQGNQPQHF.

The chain links TRBV9 to TRBJ2-1; 8 bases line up with TRBD1. The CDR3 is 15 amino acids. CDR1 is SGDLS, CDR2 YYNGEE, per germline. V gave up 2 bases and J gave up 2 bases; unmatched junction bases: 3. In nucleotides, the CDR3 is TGTGCCAGCAGCGTGGGGACAGGTACCTACAATGAGCAGTTCTTC. This encodes CASSVGTGTYNEQFF.

Concerning this clone itself: This sample includes further DNA sequences coding for the same CDR3. The V and J genes are TRBV5-1 and TRBJ2-3, with 12 bases identical to TRBD1. Germline V gene lookup returns CDR1 SGHRS and CDR2 YFSETQ. The trim removed 3 bases at V and 6 bases at J, leaving 2 bases unmatched. This CDR3 is 14 amino acids long. For the CDR3, the DNA is TGCGCCAGCAGCTGGGGACAGGGGGCTGATACGCAGTATTTT. Translation: CASSWGQGADTQYF.

DNA for the CDR3: TGTGCCAGCAGTGAAGCTTGGGGAGCTGGGGCCAACGTCCTGACTTTC. This sequence encodes CASSEAWGAGANVLTF. The chain uses TRBV6-1 and TRBJ2-6; a possible D gene is TRBD2 (5 bases). CDR3 length: 16 residues. Trimming removed 0 bases at V and 2 bases at J, with 8 bases between. Germline V lookup: CDR1 MNHNS, CDR2 SASEGT.

The genes are TRBV6-1 and TRBJ2-5; 7 bases are a match to TRBD2. The CDR3 spans 17 residues. Unmatched junction bases numbered 13, after V lost 4 bases and J lost 2 bases. CDR1 and CDR2 from the germline V gene are MNHNS and SASEGT. The CDR3 spells CASSALAQAASQETQYF. CDR3 sequence (DNA): TGTGCCAGCAGTGCACTAGCGCAGGCGGCATCACAAGAGACCCAGTACTTC.

The chain carries TRBV7-2 and TRBJ2-3, with 8 bases aligning to TRBD2. V lost 5 bases, J lost 5 bases, and 15 bases stayed unmatched. From germline, CDR1 is SGHTA and CDR2 FQGNSA. The CDR3 is 17 amino acids. The CDR3 DNA is TGTGCCAGCAGCCAGGTAGCCCAAAGCGGGAGTAGAGATACGCAGTATTTT. This translates into CASSQVAQSGSRDTQYF.